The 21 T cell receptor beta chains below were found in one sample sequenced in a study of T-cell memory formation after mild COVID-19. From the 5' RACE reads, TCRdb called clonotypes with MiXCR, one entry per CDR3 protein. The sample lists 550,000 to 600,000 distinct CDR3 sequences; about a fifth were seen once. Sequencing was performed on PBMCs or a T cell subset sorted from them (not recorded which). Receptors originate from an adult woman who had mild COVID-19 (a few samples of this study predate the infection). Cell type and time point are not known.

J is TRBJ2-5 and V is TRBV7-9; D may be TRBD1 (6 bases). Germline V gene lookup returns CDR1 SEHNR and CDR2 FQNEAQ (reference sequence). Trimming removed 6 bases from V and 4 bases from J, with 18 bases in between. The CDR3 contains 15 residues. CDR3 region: CASSHNTGLGETQYF. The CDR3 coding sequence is TGTGCCAGCAGTCACAACACAGGGCTCGGAGAGACCCAGTACTTC.

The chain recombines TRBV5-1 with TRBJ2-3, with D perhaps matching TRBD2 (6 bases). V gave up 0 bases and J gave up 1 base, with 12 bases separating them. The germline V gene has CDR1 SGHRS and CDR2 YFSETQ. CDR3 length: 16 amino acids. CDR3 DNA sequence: TGCGCCAGCAGCTTGGCTGGGGCTAGCGGCACAGATACGCAGTATTTT. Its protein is CASSLAGASGTDTQYF.

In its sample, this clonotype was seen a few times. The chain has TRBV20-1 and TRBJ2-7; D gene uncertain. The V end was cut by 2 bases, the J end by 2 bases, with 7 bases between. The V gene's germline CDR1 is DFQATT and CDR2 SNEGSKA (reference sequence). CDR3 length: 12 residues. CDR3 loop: CSARLSAYEQYF. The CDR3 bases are TGCAGTGCTAGACTAAGCGCCTACGAGCAGTACTTC.

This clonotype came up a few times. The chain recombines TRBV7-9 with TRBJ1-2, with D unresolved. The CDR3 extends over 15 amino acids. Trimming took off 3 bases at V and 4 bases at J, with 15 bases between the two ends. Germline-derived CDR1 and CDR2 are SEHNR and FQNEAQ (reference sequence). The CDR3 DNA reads TGTGCCAGCAGCTTCAACAAAAAGAATTCCTATGGCTACACCTTC. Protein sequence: CASSFNKKNSYGYTF.

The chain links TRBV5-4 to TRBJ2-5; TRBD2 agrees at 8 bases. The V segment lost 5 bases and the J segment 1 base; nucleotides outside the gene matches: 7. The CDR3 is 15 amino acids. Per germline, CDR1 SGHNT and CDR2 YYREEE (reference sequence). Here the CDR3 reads CASRGTGTSQETQYF. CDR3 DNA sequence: TGTGCCAGCAGGGGAACCGGGACTAGCCAAGAGACCCAGTACTTC.

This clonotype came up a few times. The CDR3 sequence is CASSERTGDNTEAFF. DNA for the CDR3: TGTGCCAGCAGCGAACGGACAGGCGACAACACTGAAGCTTTCTTT. The chain uses TRBV9 and TRBJ1-1; TRBD1 aligns across 7 bases. V was clipped by 3 bases and J by 2 bases; unmatched bases: 7. This CDR3 spans 15 amino acids. Germline lookup yields CDR1 SGDLS and CDR2 YYNGEE. The whole variable domain, filled in from reference TRBV9 and TRBJ1-1, reads DSGVTQTPKHLITATGQRVTLRCSPRSGDLSVYWYQQSLDQGLQFLIQYYNGEERAKGNILERFSAQQFPDLHSELNLSSLELGDSALYFCASSERTGDNTEAFFGQGTRLTVV.

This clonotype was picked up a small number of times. CDR3 sequence: CASSWTSGTSYEQYF. In DNA, the CDR3 is TGTGCCAGCAGCTGGACTAGCGGGACCTCCTACGAGCAGTACTTC. The V and J genes are TRBV7-2 and TRBJ2-7; TRBD2 matches at 12 bases. Trimming removed 4 bases from V and 0 bases from J; junction bases left unmatched: 1. CDR3 length: 15 amino acids. The germline V gene has CDR1 SGHTA and CDR2 FQGNSA.

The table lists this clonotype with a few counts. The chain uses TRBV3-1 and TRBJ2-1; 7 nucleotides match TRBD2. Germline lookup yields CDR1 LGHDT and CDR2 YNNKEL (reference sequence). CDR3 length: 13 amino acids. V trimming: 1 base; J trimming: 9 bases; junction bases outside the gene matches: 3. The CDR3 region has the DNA TGTGCCAGCAGCCAAGTAGCGGGTAGTGAGCAGTTCTTC. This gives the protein CASSQVAGSEQFF.

CDR3 sequence: CASSTPRDRGYEQYF. CDR3 in DNA: TGTGCCAGCTCTACGCCCCGGGACAGGGGCTACGAGCAGTACTTC. The rearrangement joins TRBV6-5 to TRBJ2-7, with 10 bases fitting TRBD1. Unmatched junction bases numbered 10, after V lost 8 bases and J lost 3 bases. In germline, CDR1 is MNHEY, CDR2 SVGAGI. This CDR3 has 15 residues.

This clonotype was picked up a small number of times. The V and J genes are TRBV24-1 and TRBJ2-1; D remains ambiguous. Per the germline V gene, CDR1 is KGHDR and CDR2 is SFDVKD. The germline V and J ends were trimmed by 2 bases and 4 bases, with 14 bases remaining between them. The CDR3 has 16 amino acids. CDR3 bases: TGTGCCACCAGTGATTCCTGGGTCGGTGGGTACAATGAGCAGTTCTTC. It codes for CATSDSWVGGYNEQFF.

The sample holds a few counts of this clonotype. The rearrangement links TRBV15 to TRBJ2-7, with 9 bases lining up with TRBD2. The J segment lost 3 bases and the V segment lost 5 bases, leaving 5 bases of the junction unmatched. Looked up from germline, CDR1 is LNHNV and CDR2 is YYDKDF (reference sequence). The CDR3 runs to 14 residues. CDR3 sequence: CATSPQREVYEQYF. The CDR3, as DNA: TGTGCCACCAGCCCCCAGCGGGAGGTCTACGAGCAGTACTTC.

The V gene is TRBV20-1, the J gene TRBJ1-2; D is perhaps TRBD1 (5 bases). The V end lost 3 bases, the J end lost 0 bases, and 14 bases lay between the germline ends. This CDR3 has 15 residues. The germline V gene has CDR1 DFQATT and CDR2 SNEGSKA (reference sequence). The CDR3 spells CSARDPGRANYGYTF. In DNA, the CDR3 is TGCAGTGCTAGGGACCCGGGACGAGCTAACTATGGCTACACCTTC.

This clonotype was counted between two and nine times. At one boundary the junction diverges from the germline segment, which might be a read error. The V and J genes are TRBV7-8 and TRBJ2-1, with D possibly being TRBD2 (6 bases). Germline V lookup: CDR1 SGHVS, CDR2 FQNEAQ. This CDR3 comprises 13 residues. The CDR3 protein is CASSRDSDNEQFF. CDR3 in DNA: TGTGCCAGCAGCCGGGACTCCGACAATGAGCAGTTCTTC.

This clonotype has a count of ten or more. CDR3: CASSLGQGISYEQYF. In DNA, the CDR3 is TGCGCCAGCAGCTTGGGACAGGGGATCTCCTACGAGCAGTACTTC. V usage is TRBV5-1 and J usage is TRBJ2-7; TRBD1 aligns across 8 bases. After removal of 0 bases from V and 0 bases from J, the junction contained 2 bases not matched to a gene. Germline assignment: CDR1 SGHRS and CDR2 YFSETQ. The CDR3 is made up of 15 amino acids.

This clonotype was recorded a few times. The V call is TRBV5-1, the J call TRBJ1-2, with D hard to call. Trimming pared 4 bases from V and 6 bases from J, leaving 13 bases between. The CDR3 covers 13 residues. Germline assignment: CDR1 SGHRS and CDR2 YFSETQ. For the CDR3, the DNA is TGCGCCAGCAGCCCTGATTTACGCGATGGCTACACCTTC. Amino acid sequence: CASSPDLRDGYTF.

The CDR3 DNA reads as TGTGCCAGCACCCCCCTGACAGGGAATGGTGGCTACACCTTC. Translation gives CASTPLTGNGGYTF. This chain links TRBV12-3 or TRBV12-4 with TRBJ1-2, with TRBD1 matching 7 bases. The J segment lost 7 bases and the V segment lost 7 bases, leaving 12 bases of the junction unmatched. This CDR3 region has 14 residues.

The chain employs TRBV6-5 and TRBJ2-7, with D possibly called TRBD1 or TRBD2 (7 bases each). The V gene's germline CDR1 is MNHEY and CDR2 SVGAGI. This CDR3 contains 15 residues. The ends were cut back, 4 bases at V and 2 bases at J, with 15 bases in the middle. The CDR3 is CASSFRPGGAYEQYF. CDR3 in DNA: TGTGCCAGCAGTTTTCGGCCAGGGGGGGCCTACGAGCAGTACTTC.

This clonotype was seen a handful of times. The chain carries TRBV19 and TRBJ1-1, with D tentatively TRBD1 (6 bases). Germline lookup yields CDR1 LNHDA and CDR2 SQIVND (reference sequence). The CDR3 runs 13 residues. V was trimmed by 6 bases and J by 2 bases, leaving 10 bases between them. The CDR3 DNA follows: TGTGCCAGTAGACGGACAGACAACACTGAAGCTTTCTTT. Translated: CASRRTDNTEAFF.

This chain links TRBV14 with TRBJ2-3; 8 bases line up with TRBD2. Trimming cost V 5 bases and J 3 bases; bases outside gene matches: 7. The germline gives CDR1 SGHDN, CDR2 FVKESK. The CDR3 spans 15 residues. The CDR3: CASSEGRGGTDTQYF. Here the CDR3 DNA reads TGTGCCAGCAGCGAGGGCCGGGGGGGTACAGATACGCAGTATTTT. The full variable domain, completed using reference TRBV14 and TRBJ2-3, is EAGVTQFPSHSVIEKGQTVTLRCDPISGHDNLYWYRRVMGKEIKFLLHFVKESKQDESGMPNNRFLAERTGGTYSTLKVQPAELEDSGVYFCASSEGRGGTDTQYFGPGTRLTVL.

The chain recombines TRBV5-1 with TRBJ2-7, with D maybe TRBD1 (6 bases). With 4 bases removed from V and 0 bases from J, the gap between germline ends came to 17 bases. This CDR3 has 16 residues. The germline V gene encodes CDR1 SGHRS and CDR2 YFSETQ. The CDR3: CASSPTPGVHSYEQYF. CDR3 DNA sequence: TGCGCCAGCAGCCCTACCCCAGGGGTCCACTCCTACGAGCAGTACTTC.

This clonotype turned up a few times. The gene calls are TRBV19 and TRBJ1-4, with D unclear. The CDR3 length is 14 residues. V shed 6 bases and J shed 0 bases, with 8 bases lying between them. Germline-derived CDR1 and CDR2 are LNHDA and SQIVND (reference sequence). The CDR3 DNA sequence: TGTGCCAGTAGCTTAATATCAACTAATGAAAAACTGTTTTTT. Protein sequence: CASSLISTNEKLFF.